A single sample gave rise to the 18 T cell receptor beta chains below, sequenced in a study of T cell repertoires in cytomegalovirus infection. TCRdb reanalysed the reads using MiXCR and keeps one entry per CDR3 protein. The data show 150,000 to 200,000 distinct CDR3 sequences, about 20% seen once. Sequenced material: PBMCs. All receptors come from a human donor in good health (CMV status not recorded). Some clones in this sample may be carry-over from other donors' samples.

Concerning this clonotype: Compared with germline, one end of the junction differs, possibly owing to a read error. This sequence joins TRBV14 and TRBJ2-3; D is possibly TRBD1 (6 bases). The germline gives CDR1 SGHDN, CDR2 FVKESK. The CDR3 totals 15 residues. The CDR3 reads CDSSHKGQSTDTQYF. In DNA, the CDR3 is TGTGACAGCAGCCATAAGGGACAAAGCACAGATACGCAGTATTTT.

This clonotype was observed many times. CDR3 residues: CASNPNPDRIYGYTF. For the CDR3, the DNA is TGTGCCAGTAACCCCAACCCCGACAGGATCTATGGCTACACCTTC. V gene TRBV19 combines with J gene TRBJ1-2, with D possibly matching TRBD1 (6 bases). The germline CDR1 and CDR2 sequences are LNHDA and SQIVND (reference sequence). Trimming stripped 7 bases from V and 4 bases from J, with 19 bases between. This CDR3 spans 15 amino acids.

This clonotype has a handful of counts. The V call is TRBV29-1, the J call TRBJ2-5; weak D call: TRBD1 (6 bases). CDR3 length: 14 residues. V was clipped by 5 bases and J by 3 bases, with 16 bases between them. The germline CDR1 and CDR2 sequences are SQVTM and ANQGSEA. This chain's CDR3 is CSVPPLGAEETQYF. CDR3 bases: TGCAGCGTTCCTCCTTTGGGGGCCGAAGAGACCCAGTACTTC. Full variable domain (remainder filled in from reference TRBV29-1 and TRBJ2-5): SAVISQKPSRDICQRGTSLTIQCQVDSQVTMMFWYRQQPGQSLTLIATANQGSEATYESGFVIDKFPISRPNLTFSTLTVSNMSPEDSSIYLCSVPPLGAEETQYFGPGTRLLVL.

The chain combines TRBV11-2 with TRBJ1-1, with D perhaps TRBD1 (6 bases). This CDR3 has 14 residues. Germline assignment: CDR1 SGHAT and CDR2 FQNNGV. V shed 6 bases and J shed 0 bases, with 11 bases lying between them. The CDR3 is CASREGGMNTEAFF. The DNA for the CDR3 is TGTGCCAGCAGGGAGGGGGGTATGAACACTGAAGCTTTCTTT.

This clonotype was seen more than once but under ten times. The J gene is TRBJ2-3, the V gene TRBV12-3 or TRBV12-4, with TRBD2 identical over 7 bases. There are 14 residues in the CDR3. J was trimmed by 2 bases and V by 6 bases; bases with no gene match: 5. The CDR3: CASRGAGYTDTQYF. CDR3 sequence (DNA): TGTGCCAGCAGAGGAGCGGGATACACAGATACGCAGTATTTT.

Comments on this clonotype: This could be a read error, since a much larger clone is one nucleotide away. This sequence joins TRBV28 and TRBJ1-1; 7 bases are a match to TRBD1. There are 15 residues in the CDR3. V lost 5 bases to trimming and J lost 3 bases; unmatched junction nucleotides: 9. Germline CDR1 MDHEN, CDR2 SYDVKM. In DNA, the CDR3 is TGTGCCAGCAGTCCGACAGGGAGGCTTGACACTGAAGCTTTCTTT. It codes for CASSPTGRLDTEAFF.

This clonotype occurred many times. This sequence joins TRBV6-6 and TRBJ2-2; 9 nucleotides match TRBD1. The CDR3 length is 13 residues. Germline V gives CDR1 MNHNY, CDR2 SVGAGI (reference sequence). The J segment lost 4 bases and the V segment lost 6 bases, leaving 0 bases of the junction unmatched. The CDR3 protein is CASRGQGTGELFF. CDR3 coding DNA: TGTGCCAGCAGGGGACAGGGCACCGGGGAGCTGTTTTTT.

This clonotype appeared many times. The chain recombines TRBV7-9 with TRBJ2-5; no reliable D call. The CDR3 runs 11 residues. With 5 bases removed from V and 5 bases from J, the gap between germline ends came to 6 bases. From germline, CDR1 is SEHNR and CDR2 FQNEAQ (reference sequence). The CDR3 loop is CASSPRETQYF. As DNA, the CDR3 is TGTGCCAGCAGCCCCCGGGAGACCCAGTACTTC. Together with reference TRBV7-9 and TRBJ2-5, the CDR3 gives the full variable domain: DTGVSQNPRHKITKRGQNVTFRCDPISEHNRLYWYRQTLGQGPEFLTYFQNEAQLEKSRLLSDRFSAERPKGSFSTLEIQRTEQGDSAMYLCASSPRETQYFGPGTRLLVL.

V gene TRBV5-6 combines with J gene TRBJ1-4; no firm D call. The V end was cut by 3 bases, the J end by 8 bases, with 14 bases between. The germline V gene encodes CDR1 SGHDT and CDR2 YYEEEE. CDR3 size: 14 residues. DNA of the CDR3: TGTGCCAGCAGCTACGTTGGGTCAGGAGAAAAACTGTTTTTT. Protein sequence: CASSYVGSGEKLFF. Supplemented by reference TRBV5-6 and TRBJ1-4, the full variable domain reads DAGVTQSPTHLIKTRGQQVTLRCSPKSGHDTVSWYQQALGQGPQFIFQYYEEEERQRGNFPDRFSGHQFPNYSSELNVNALLLGDSALYLCASSYVGSGEKLFFGSGTQLSVL.

The chain joins TRBV12-3 or TRBV12-4 to TRBJ2-2; 15 nucleotides line up with TRBD2. CDR3 size: 17 residues. The J segment lost 4 bases and the V segment lost 5 bases, leaving 5 bases of the junction unmatched. Here the CDR3 reads CASSPGLAGGVTGELFF. The CDR3 DNA sequence: TGTGCCAGCAGTCCGGGACTAGCGGGAGGTGTCACCGGGGAGCTGTTTTTT.

This clonotype showed up just a few times. The CDR3 DNA follows: TGTGCCAGCAGCCCGGGACTAGCGGGAGCGGGGAGCTACGAGCAGTACTTC. Residues: CASSPGLAGAGSYEQYF. The V call is TRBV27, the J call TRBJ2-7; 14 bases match TRBD2. The junction had 10 bases not matched to a gene; V was cut back by 6 bases and J by 3 bases. Germline CDR1 and CDR2: MNHEY and SMNVEV (reference sequence). CDR3 length equals 17 residues.

There are a few counts of this clonotype. The rearrangement links TRBV6-2 or TRBV6-3 to TRBJ2-7; 10 nucleotides match TRBD2. V shed 4 bases and J 3 bases; nucleotides not matched to a gene: 9. Germline V CDR1 and CDR2: MNHEY, SVGEGT. This CDR3 spans 16 amino acids. The CDR3 protein is CASSSSSGTSVYEQYF. The CDR3 DNA reads as TGTGCCAGCAGTTCATCTTCCGGGACTAGCGTCTACGAGCAGTACTTC.

The V gene is TRBV6-5, the J gene TRBJ2-1, with D possibly being TRBD2 (6 bases). Trimming stripped 7 bases from V and 0 bases from J, with 19 bases between. The CDR3 covers 17 residues. Germline loops: CDR1 MNHEY, CDR2 SVGAGI. The CDR3 DNA reads as TGTGCCAGCATTCCTCGGGCGGGACGGAGCTCCTACAATGAGCAGTTCTTC. Translation gives CASIPRAGRSSYNEQFF.

This clonotype was counted between two and nine times. The J gene is TRBJ2-7, the V gene TRBV29-1, with 8 bases matching TRBD1. Losses at the gene ends were 4 bases for V and 5 bases for J; bases not matched to a gene: 10. Germline loops: CDR1 SQVTM, CDR2 ANQGSEA. The CDR3 runs 14 residues. The CDR3 loop reads CSVGRQGPANEQYF. CDR3 nucleotides: TGCAGCGTTGGTAGACAGGGGCCTGCGAACGAGCAGTACTTC.

This clonotype has just a few counts. This chain joins TRBV7-2 and TRBJ2-3; 7 nucleotides line up with TRBD1. The V gene end was trimmed by 3 bases and the J gene end by 4 bases; junction bases not matched to a gene: 7. Germline V gene sequence: CDR1 SGHTA, CDR2 FQGNSA. The CDR3 is 15 amino acids. CDR3 coding DNA: TGTGCCAGCAGCTTGACAGGGAATGCCGCAGATACGCAGTATTTT. Translating it yields CASSLTGNAADTQYF.

The chain employs TRBV19 and TRBJ2-3, with 10 bases lining up with TRBD2. CDR3 length: 16 amino acids. The V segment lost 5 bases and the J segment 2 bases; nucleotides outside the gene matches: 7. Germline V gene data show CDR1 as LNHDA and CDR2 as SQIVND (reference sequence). CDR3 coding DNA: TGTGCCAGTAGTGAAGGACTAGCGGTCGTCACAGATACGCAGTATTTT. The encoded protein is CASSEGLAVVTDTQYF. The full variable domain, in which reference TRBV19 and TRBJ2-3 provide the parts outside the CDR3, is DGGITQSPKYLFRKEGQNVTLSCEQNLNHDAMYWYRQDPGQGLRLIYYSQIVNDFQKGDIAEGYSVSREKKESFPLTVTSAQKNPTAFYLCASSEGLAVVTDTQYFGPGTRLTVL.

V gene TRBV28 combines with J gene TRBJ2-5; the D is unclear. The CDR3 totals 13 residues. Germline V gene data show CDR1 as MDHEN and CDR2 as SYDVKM. The ends were cut back, 3 bases at V and 0 bases at J, with 5 bases in the middle. The CDR3 is CASSLQHQETQYF. The CDR3 bases are TGTGCCAGCAGTTTGCAACACCAAGAGACCCAGTACTTC.

This chain uses TRBV6-2 or TRBV6-3 with TRBJ2-7, with 11 bases matching TRBD2. The V gene's germline CDR1 is MNHEY and CDR2 SVGEGT. Germline trimming cut 4 bases from V and 5 bases from J; bases unmatched to any gene: 10. The CDR3 totals 16 residues. For the CDR3, the DNA is TGTGCCAGCAGTTTGCCGATAACTAGCGGGAGCAACGAGCAGTACTTC. Translation: CASSLPITSGSNEQYF.